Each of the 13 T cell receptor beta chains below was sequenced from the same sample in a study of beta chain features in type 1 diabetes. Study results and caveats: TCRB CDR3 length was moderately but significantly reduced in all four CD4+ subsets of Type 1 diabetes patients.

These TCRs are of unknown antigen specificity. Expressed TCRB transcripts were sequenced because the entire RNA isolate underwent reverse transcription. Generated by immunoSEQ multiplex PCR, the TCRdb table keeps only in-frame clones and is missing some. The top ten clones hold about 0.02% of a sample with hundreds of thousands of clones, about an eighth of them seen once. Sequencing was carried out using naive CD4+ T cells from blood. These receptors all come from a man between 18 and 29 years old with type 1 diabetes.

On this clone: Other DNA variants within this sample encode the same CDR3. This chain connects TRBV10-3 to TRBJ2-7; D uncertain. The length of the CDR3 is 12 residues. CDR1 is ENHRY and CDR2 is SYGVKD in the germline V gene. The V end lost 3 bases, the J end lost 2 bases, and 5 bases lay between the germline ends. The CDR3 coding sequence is TGTGCCATCAGTGAACTAACCTACGAGCAGTACTTC. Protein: CAISELTYEQYF.

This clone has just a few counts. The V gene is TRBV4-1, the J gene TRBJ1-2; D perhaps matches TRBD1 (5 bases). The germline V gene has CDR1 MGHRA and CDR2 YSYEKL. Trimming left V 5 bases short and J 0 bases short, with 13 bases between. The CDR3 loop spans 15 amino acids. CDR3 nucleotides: TGCGCCAGCAGCAAAGGGACTCCAGCTAACTATGGCTACACCTTC. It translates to CASSKGTPANYGYTF.

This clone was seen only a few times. The CDR3 spells CASSARVHSDEQFF. The CDR3 region has the DNA TGTGCCAGCAGCGCCCGGGTCCATTCGGATGAGCAGTTCTTC. The genes are TRBV9 and TRBJ2-1; D not resolved. The germline CDR1 and CDR2 sequences are SGDLS and YYNGEE. The CDR3 has 14 amino acids. V was pared by 3 bases and J by 8 bases, with 15 bases between.

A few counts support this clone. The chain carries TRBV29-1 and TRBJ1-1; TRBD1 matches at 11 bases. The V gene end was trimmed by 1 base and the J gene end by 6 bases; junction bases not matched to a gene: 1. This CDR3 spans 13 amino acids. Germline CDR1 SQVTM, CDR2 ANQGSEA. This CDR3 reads CSVEGGQGAEAFF. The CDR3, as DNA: TGCAGCGTTGAAGGGGGACAGGGGGCTGAAGCTTTCTTT.

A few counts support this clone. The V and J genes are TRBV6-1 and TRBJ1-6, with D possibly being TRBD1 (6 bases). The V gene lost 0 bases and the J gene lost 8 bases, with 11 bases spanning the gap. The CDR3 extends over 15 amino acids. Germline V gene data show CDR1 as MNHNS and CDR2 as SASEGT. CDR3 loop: CASSEAGGADSPLHF. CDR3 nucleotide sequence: TGTGCCAGCAGTGAAGCCGGGGGCGCGGATTCACCCCTCCACTTT.

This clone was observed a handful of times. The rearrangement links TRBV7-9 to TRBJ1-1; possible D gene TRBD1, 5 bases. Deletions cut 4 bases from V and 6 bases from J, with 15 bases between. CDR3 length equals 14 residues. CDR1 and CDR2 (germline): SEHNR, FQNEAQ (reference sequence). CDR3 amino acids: CASSSDVRGSEAFF. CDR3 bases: TGTGCCAGCAGCTCAGACGTAAGGGGTTCTGAAGCTTTCTTT.

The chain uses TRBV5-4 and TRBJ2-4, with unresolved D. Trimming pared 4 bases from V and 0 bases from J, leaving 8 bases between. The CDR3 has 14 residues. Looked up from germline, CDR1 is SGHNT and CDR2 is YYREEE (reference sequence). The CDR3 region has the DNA TGTGCCAGCAGCCCCGACGTAGCCAAAAACATTCAGTACTTC. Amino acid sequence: CASSPDVAKNIQYF.

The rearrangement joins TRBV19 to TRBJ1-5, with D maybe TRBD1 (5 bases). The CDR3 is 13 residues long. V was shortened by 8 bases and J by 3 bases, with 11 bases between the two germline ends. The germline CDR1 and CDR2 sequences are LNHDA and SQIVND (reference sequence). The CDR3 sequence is CASGAATNQPQHF. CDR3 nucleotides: TGTGCCAGTGGGGCAGCCACCAATCAGCCCCAGCATTTT.

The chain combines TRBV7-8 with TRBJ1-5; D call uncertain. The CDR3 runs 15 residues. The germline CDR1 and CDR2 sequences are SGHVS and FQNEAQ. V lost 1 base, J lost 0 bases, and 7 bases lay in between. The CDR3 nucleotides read TGTGCCAGCAGCTTAGAAAGTTATAGCAATCAGCCCCAGCATTTT. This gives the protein CASSLESYSNQPQHF.

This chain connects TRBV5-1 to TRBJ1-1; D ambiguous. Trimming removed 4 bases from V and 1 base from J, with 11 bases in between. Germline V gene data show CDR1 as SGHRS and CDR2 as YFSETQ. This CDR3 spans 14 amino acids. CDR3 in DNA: TGCGCCAGCAGCGGGCAGGATGAGAACACTGAAGCTTTCTTT. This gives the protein CASSGQDENTEAFF. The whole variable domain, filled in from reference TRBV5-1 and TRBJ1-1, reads KAGVTQTPRYLIKTRGQQVTLSCSPISGHRSVSWYQQTPGQGLQFLFEYFSETQRNKGNFPGRFSGRQFSNSRSEMNVSTLELGDSALYLCASSGQDENTEAFFGQGTRLTVV.

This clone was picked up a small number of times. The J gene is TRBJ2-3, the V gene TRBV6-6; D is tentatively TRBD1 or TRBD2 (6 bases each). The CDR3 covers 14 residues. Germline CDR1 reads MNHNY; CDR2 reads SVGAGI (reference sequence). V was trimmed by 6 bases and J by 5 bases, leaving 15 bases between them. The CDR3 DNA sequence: TGTGCCAGCAGCGATGTCAGGGGAGGAGATACGCAGTATTTT. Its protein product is CASSDVRGGDTQYF.

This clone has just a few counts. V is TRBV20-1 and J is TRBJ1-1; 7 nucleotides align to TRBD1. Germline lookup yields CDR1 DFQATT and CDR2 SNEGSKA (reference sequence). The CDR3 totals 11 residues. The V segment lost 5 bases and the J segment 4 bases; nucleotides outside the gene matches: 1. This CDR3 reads CSAYRGTEAFF. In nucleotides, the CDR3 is TGCAGTGCTTACAGGGGCACTGAAGCTTTCTTT.

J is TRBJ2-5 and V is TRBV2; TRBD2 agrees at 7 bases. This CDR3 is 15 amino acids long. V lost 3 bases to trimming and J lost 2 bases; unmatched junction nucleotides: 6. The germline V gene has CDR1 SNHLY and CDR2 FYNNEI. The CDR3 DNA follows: TGTGCCAGCAGTGAGATCAGCGGGGCACAAGAGACCCAGTACTTC. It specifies CASSEISGAQETQYF.